A selection of T cell receptor beta chains follows, all from one sample in a study of blood T cell repertoires in COVID-19. The repertoire was sequenced with immunoSEQ multiplex PCR; TCRdb's copy has only in-frame clones and lacks some. The table includes around 480,000 clones, around 90% detected once. Sequences were obtained from PBMCs or T cells enriched from blood (not recorded which). The receptors shown here come from a woman between 18 and 29 years old who had recovered from COVID-19. CDR3s include the opening cysteine and the closing phenylalanine or tryptophan. A D gene is named only where the DNA matches it firmly. Where a row states a size, it is once, few, many or the class of an expanded clone; other rows omit it.

d_call | j_call | clone_size | v_call | cdr3_nt | cdr3_aa
TRBD1 | TRBJ2-1 | NA | TRBV7-2 | TGTGCCAGCAGCTCTCGGGACAGGGACAATGAGCAGTTCTTC | CASSSRDRDNEQFF
NA | TRBJ1-5 | NA | TRBV2 | TGTGCCAGCAGTGAGGAGGAGGGTCCTTTATTTTTT | CASSEEEGPLFF
TRBD2 | TRBJ2-5 | NA | TRBV11-2 | TGTGCCAGCAGCCTCGGACTAGCGGGAAGGGGGGAGACCCAGTACTTC | CASSLGLAGRGETQYF
NA | TRBJ1-1 | NA | TRBV7-2 | TGTGCCAGCAGCACCTATCGGGGTGAAGCTTTCTTT | CASSTYRGEAFF
NA | TRBJ1-5 | NA | TRBV5-1 | TGCGCCAGCAGCTTGTGGGCAGGGGAAAATCAGCCCCAGCATTTT | CASSLWAGENQPQHF
NA | TRBJ1-6 | NA | TRBV5-1 | TGCGCCAGCAGCTTGGCCGGACAGCGGTATAATTCACCCCTCCACTTT | CASSLAGQRYNSPLHF
TRBD2 | TRBJ2-5 | few | TRBV5-1 | TGCGCCAGCAGCCCCCTCGGGAGGCTTCAAGAGACCCAGTACTTC | CASSPLGRLQETQYF
TRBD1 | TRBJ2-3 | NA | TRBV19 | TGTGCCACTGTACAGGGGGCCGCAGATACGCAGTATTTT | CATVQGAADTQYF
TRBD1 | TRBJ1-5 | NA | TRBV6-6 | TGTGCCAGCAGTCGGGACCGGACAGGGGAATTGAATCAGCCCCAGCATTTT | CASSRDRTGELNQPQHF
NA | TRBJ1-1 | NA | TRBV5-1 | TGCGCCAGCAGCTTGGCGACAAACACTGAAGCTTTCTTT | CASSLATNTEAFF
NA | TRBJ1-2 | NA | TRBV5-1 | TGCGCCAGCAGCTTACCAGGGCAAAACTATGGCTACACCTTC | CASSLPGQNYGYTF
NA | TRBJ2-2 | NA | TRBV6-5 | TGTGCCACGGGGAGTGACAGGCCGAACACCGGGGAGCTGTTTTTT | CATGSDRPNTGELFF
TRBD2 | TRBJ2-1 | NA | TRBV9 | TGTGCCAGCAGCGCGGGGGGTCTAAGCTCCTACAATGAGCAGTTCTTC | CASSAGGLSSYNEQFF
TRBD1 | TRBJ1-1 | NA | TRBV5-1 | TGCGCCAGCAGAATCGGACAGGGGGGAACTGAAGCTTTCTTT | CASRIGQGGTEAFF
TRBD1 | TRBJ1-5 | NA | TRBV7-8 | TGTGCCAGCAGCCGCGGGACAGGGAATAGCAATCAGCCCCAGCATTTT | CASSRGTGNSNQPQHF
TRBD1 | TRBJ2-5 | once | TRBV25-1 | TGTGCCAGCACACCCACCGGGGCAGGGGGCGCGGAGACCCAGTACTTC | CASTPTGAGGAETQYF
NA | TRBJ1-5 | NA | TRBV30 | TGTGCCTGGAGTGGGAGGGTAGGGCCCAATCAGCCCCAGCATTTT | CAWSGRVGPNQPQHF
TRBD1 | TRBJ2-1 | NA | TRBV5-1 | TGCGCCAGCAGCCCGGGACAGTTTTCCTACAATGAGCAGTTCTTC | CASSPGQFSYNEQFF
TRBD2 | TRBJ2-3 | NA | TRBV4-2 | TGTGCCAGCAGCCCTCACTCGGGGGGGGCCGCAGATACGCAGTATTTT | CASSPHSGGAADTQYF
NA | TRBJ2-4 | once | TRBV7-2 | TGTGCCAGCAGCTTAGTAGGCAGTGGGTCCGGGAACATTCAGTACTTC | CASSLVGSGSGNIQYF
NA | TRBJ2-5 | NA | TRBV3-1/TRBV3-2 | TGTGCCAGCAGCCAAGAACGGCGGGGCCGTCAAGAGACCCAGTACTTC | CASSQERRGRQETQYF
NA | TRBJ2-3 | NA | TRBV6-5 | TGTGCCAGCACCATGTTGGAGGGGAGCACAGATACGCAGTATTTT | CASTMLEGSTDTQYF
NA | TRBJ2-7 | NA | TRBV5-6 | TGTGCCAGCAGCGAGGACAGTTACTACGAGCAGTACTTC | CASSEDSYYEQYF
NA | TRBJ1-1 | NA | TRBV5-4 | TGTGCCAGCGGGCATTCTCCAGACCGACCTGACACTGAAGCTTTCTTT | CASGHSPDRPDTEAFF
NA | TRBJ2-5 | NA | TRBV28 | TGTGCCAGCAGTTTAGGGGCAGGGGGGAAGGAGACCCAGTACTTC | CASSLGAGGKETQYF
TRBD1 | TRBJ1-6 | NA | TRBV3-1/TRBV3-2 | TGTGCCAGCAGTCAATTGGACAGGGTAGAATCACCCCTCCACTTT | CASSQLDRVESPLHF
NA | TRBJ2-3 | NA | TRBV6-4 | TGTGCCAGCAGCGACAAACAGGGAACTAGCACAGATACGCAGTATTTT | CASSDKQGTSTDTQYF
TRBD2 | TRBJ2-5 | NA | TRBV28 | TGTGCCAGCAGTCCCTACTGGCGGGGGGAGACCCAGTACTTC | CASSPYWRGETQYF
NA | TRBJ2-2 | NA | TRBV6-1 | TGTGCCAGCAGTACAGCGAACACCGGGGAGCTGTTTTTT | CASSTANTGELFF
TRBD1 | TRBJ2-7 | NA | TRBV5-4 | TGTGCCAGCAGCTTGGGACCGGACAGGGTGGATTTCTACGAGCAGTACTTC | CASSLGPDRVDFYEQYF
NA | TRBJ1-4 | NA | TRBV15 | TGTGCCACCAGCACCTACTCAGGGAGGGAAAAACTGTTTTTT | CATSTYSGREKLFF
TRBD1 | TRBJ2-7 | NA | TRBV30 | TGTGCCTGGAGTTTCCGGACAGGGGGCCACGAGCAGTACTTC | CAWSFRTGGHEQYF
NA | TRBJ1-1 | once | TRBV25-1 | TGTGCCAGCAGTGCGTATTTCGGGGGGAACACTGAAGCTTTCTTT | CASSAYFGGNTEAFF
NA | TRBJ1-3 | few | TRBV5-1 | TGCGCCAGCAGCATGCAGGCCTCTGGAAACACCATATATTTT | CASSMQASGNTIYF
NA | TRBJ1-2 | NA | TRBV5-1 | TGCGCCAGCAGCTTGGAAGGAGGGCGAGGCGGGCTCGGTGGCTACACCTTC | CASSLEGGRGGLGGYTF
NA | TRBJ2-2 | NA | TRBV7-8 | TGTGCCAGCAGCTTAGCGCCGGGCACCGGGGAGCTGTTTTTT | CASSLAPGTGELFF
NA | TRBJ2-3 | NA | TRBV29-1 | TGCAGCTCTGTGACAGGTACAGATACGCAGTATTTT | CSSVTGTDTQYF
NA | TRBJ2-5 | NA | TRBV7-6 | TGTGCCAGCAGCCCTTCCGGCGGGGTGGGCCAAGAGACCCAGTACTTC | CASSPSGGVGQETQYF
NA | TRBJ2-5 | NA | TRBV19 | TGTGCCGGCCATTGGAGGGGCCAAGAGACCCAGTACTTC | CAGHWRGQETQYF
TRBD2 | TRBJ2-3 | NA | TRBV24-1 | TGTGCCACCAGTGACCAGACTAGCGGGGACCAAGATACGCAGTATTTT | CATSDQTSGDQDTQYF
NA | TRBJ1-6 | NA | TRBV11-2 | TGTGCCAGCAGCTTGAAGGGGAACTCACCCCTCCACTTT | CASSLKGNSPLHF
NA | TRBJ2-7 | NA | TRBV4-1 | TGCGCCAGCAGCCAAGAACGGTTCACCTACGAGCAGTACTTC | CASSQERFTYEQYF
NA | TRBJ1-1 | NA | TRBV6-5 | TGTGCCAGCTCCAGGATGGGTGAAGCTTTCTTT | CASSRMGEAFF
TRBD1 | TRBJ1-4 | few | TRBV4-1 | TGCGCCAGCAGCCGACCGACAGGGGGTGACGAAAAACTGTTTTTT | CASSRPTGGDEKLFF
TRBD1 | TRBJ2-3 | NA | TRBV10-3 | TGTGCCATCAGTGAGTACCGGACAGGTTCCACAGATACGCAGTATTTT | CAISEYRTGSTDTQYF
NA | TRBJ1-2 | NA | TRBV10-3 | TGTGCCATCAGCGAGGGACAAGCAAGGGACTATGGCTACACCTTC | CAISEGQARDYGYTF
TRBD1 | TRBJ1-3 | NA | TRBV23-1 | TGCGCCAGCAGGACAGGGGGACCAACTGGAAACACCATATATTTT | CASRTGGPTGNTIYF
NA | TRBJ1-2 | NA | TRBV11-2 | TGTGCCAGCAGCTTAGCGGGGTACTATGGCTACACCTTC | CASSLAGYYGYTF